The rows below give T cell receptor beta chains drawn from one sample of a study of OX40 agonist ivuxolimab in advanced cancers. Clones were sequenced by immunoSEQ multiplex PCR, and TCRdb holds only the in-frame ones, with some missing. This sample yields around 26,000 clones, of which around 90% are seen a single time; about 47% belongs to the top ten. Source: CD4+ or CD8+ T cells sorted from blood, taken in a trial of the OX40 agonist ivuxolimab. The receptors originated from an adult with an advanced solid tumor such as melanoma, head and neck, liver or kidney cancer. The CDR3 runs from the conserved cysteine through the conserved F or W. The D gene is left open where the match is weak. For some rows the clone size is stated as once, few or many, or as a class when expanded; others skip it.

D	size	V	J	CDR3	DNA
.	.	TRBV19	TRBJ1-3	CASSNRRISGNTIYF	TGTGCCAGTAGTAACAGGCGGATCTCTGGAAACACCATATATTTT
.	.	TRBV7-2	TRBJ1-1	CASSLVPGRGAFF	TGTGCCAGCAGCTTAGTTCCCGGGCGTGGGGCTTTCTTT
.	.	TRBV27	TRBJ1-1	CASSPPPGYGEAFF	TGTGCCAGCAGCCCCCCCCCAGGGTACGGTGAAGCTTTCTTT
TRBD1	once	TRBV18	TRBJ2-2	CASTVAGTVNTGELFF	TGTGCCAGCACCGTGGCCGGGACAGTGAACACCGGGGAGCTGTTTTTT
.	.	TRBV7-6	TRBJ2-1	CASSLERPRIAARSYNEQFF	TGTGCCAGCAGCTTAGAGAGGCCGAGAATAGCGGCCCGCTCCTACAATGAGCAGTTCTTC
TRBD1	.	TRBV18	TRBJ1-1	CASRPGTVLNTEAFF	TGTGCCAGCCGTCCCGGGACAGTTTTGAACACTGAAGCTTTCTTT
.	medium-sized	TRBV6-1	TRBJ1-5	CASSEAGYSNQPQHF	TGTGCCAGCAGTGAAGCAGGGTATAGCAATCAGCCCCAGCATTTT
.	.	TRBV27	TRBJ2-7	CASSSSSNEQYF	TGTGCCAGCAGTTCCTCGTCTAACGAGCAGTACTTC
TRBD2	.	TRBV5-1	TRBJ2-5	CASSFGLAGGQETQYF	TGCGCCAGCAGCTTCGGACTAGCGGGGGGGCAGGAGACCCAGTACTTC
.	once	TRBV27	TRBJ2-3	CASSLQRDSRAYF	TGTGCCAGCAGTTTGCAACGGGATAGTCGGGCGTATTTT
TRBD1	.	TRBV30	TRBJ1-1	CAGDRALNTEAFF	TGTGCCGGTGACAGGGCCTTGAACACTGAAGCTTTCTTT
TRBD2	.	TRBV4-3	TRBJ2-4	CASSQDRAGWVKNIQYF	TGCGCCAGCAGCCAAGATCGAGCGGGGTGGGTCAAAAACATTCAGTACTTC
.	.	TRBV6-5	TRBJ2-1	CASSYQAGHNEQFF	TGTGCCAGCAGTTACCAGGCGGGGCACAATGAGCAGTTCTTC
TRBD2	.	TRBV4-3	TRBJ2-1	CASSQVALGRTSSYNEQFF	TGCGCCAGCAGCCAAGTTGCCCTCGGAAGGACTAGCTCCTACAATGAGCAGTTCTTC
.	.	TRBV4-1	TRBJ2-5	CASSQDDRPRETQYF	TGCGCCAGCAGCCAAGACGATAGGCCCCGCGAGACCCAGTACTTC
.	.	TRBV11-2	TRBJ1-2	CASSLGRGFWYGYTF	TGTGCCAGCAGCTTAGGCAGGGGCTTTTGGTATGGCTACACCTTC
.	few	TRBV7-5	TRBJ2-5	CVRSSPGSGGPSQETQYF	TGTGTCAGAAGCTCCCCGGGTAGCGGGGGGCCCTCGCAAGAGACCCAGTACTTC
TRBD1	once	TRBV6-5	TRBJ1-4	CASSYETGGEKLFF	TGTGCCAGCAGTTACGAGACAGGGGGAGAAAAACTGTTTTTT
.	few	TRBV30	TRBJ2-7	CAWSAAHREQYF	TGTGCCTGGAGCGCAGCTCATCGCGAGCAGTACTTC
TRBD1	.	TRBV28	TRBJ1-2	CASSPYPGQGYGYTF	TGTGCCAGCAGTCCCTACCCGGGACAGGGTTATGGCTACACCTTC
.	.	TRBV10-2	TRBJ2-5	CASSGGRAQETQYF	TGCGCCAGCAGTGGTGGTAGAGCCCAAGAGACCCAGTACTTC
TRBD1	.	TRBV18	TRBJ1-2	CASSPPSTGLKGGYTF	TGTGCCAGCTCACCACCTTCGACAGGGTTAAAAGGTGGCTACACCTTC
.	once	TRBV10-2	TRBJ2-3	CATIQRRGADTQYF	TGCGCCACCATCCAAAGACGGGGAGCGGATACGCAGTATTTT
.	few	TRBV2	TRBJ1-2	CASSEGGTYGYTF	TGTGCCAGCAGTGAGGGGGGGACCTATGGCTACACCTTC
TRBD2	.	TRBV4-2	TRBJ2-1	CASSQVPSGSMVPYNEQFF	TGTGCCAGCAGCCAAGTTCCCAGCGGGAGTATGGTTCCCTACAATGAGCAGTTCTTC
.	.	TRBV30	TRBJ1-1	CAWASQGGTEAFF	TGTGCCTGGGCGTCACAGGGAGGCACTGAAGCTTTCTTT
.	.	TRBV10-3	TRBJ2-7	CAIRVLGPESYEQYF	TGTGCCATCAGGGTGCTCGGACCGGAAAGCTACGAGCAGTACTTC
.	.	TRBV4-1	TRBJ1-4	CASSQGGSGEKLFF	TGCGCCAGCAGCCAAGGGGGTTCGGGTGAAAAACTGTTTTTT
TRBD1	.	TRBV9	TRBJ2-2	CASSAPTGANTGELFF	TGTGCCAGCAGCGCTCCCACAGGGGCGAACACCGGGGAGCTGTTTTTT
TRBD1	.	TRBV14	TRBJ1-2	CASSQSGQGPYGYTF	TGTGCCAGCAGCCAGTCCGGACAGGGCCCCTATGGCTACACCTTC
.	.	TRBV13	TRBJ1-2	CASSLKGADYGYTF	TGTGCCAGCAGCTTAAAAGGGGCGGACTATGGCTACACCTTC
.	few	TRBV7-9	TRBJ2-6	CASSLARGRGANVLTF	TGTGCCAGCAGCTTAGCGCGGGGGCGAGGGGCCAACGTCCTGACTTTC
TRBD1	.	TRBV2	TRBJ2-3	CASSGTGGFTDTQYF	TGTGCCAGCAGTGGAACAGGGGGGTTCACAGATACGCAGTATTTT
.	.	TRBV29-1	TRBJ1-1	CSVPLPGWTEAFF	TGCAGCGTCCCGTTGCCAGGTTGGACTGAAGCTTTCTTT
.	.	TRBV6-6	TRBJ1-1	CASSPPQGLGTEAFF	TGTGCCAGCAGTCCTCCTCAGGGTTTAGGCACTGAAGCTTTCTTT
.	.	TRBV4-1	TRBJ2-7	CASSHEQGYEQYF	TGCGCCAGCAGCCATGAACAGGGTTACGAGCAGTACTTC
TRBD2	.	TRBV9	TRBJ2-3	CASSVGLAGGADTQYF	TGTGCCAGCAGCGTAGGACTAGCGGGAGGTGCAGATACGCAGTATTTT
.	.	TRBV7-6	TRBJ2-2	CASSLAGGPTGELFF	TGTGCCAGCAGCTTAGCGGGGGGGCCCACCGGGGAGCTGTTTTTT
.	.	TRBV7-9	TRBJ1-5	CASSADSTSNQPQHF	TGTGCCAGCAGTGCAGACTCTACAAGCAATCAGCCCCAGCATTTT
TRBD1	.	TRBV28	TRBJ1-2	CASSDRDRGYTF	TGTGCCAGCAGTGACAGGGATCGAGGCTACACCTTC
TRBD1	.	TRBV19	TRBJ2-3	CASSRRTGTGTDTQYF	TGTGCCAGTAGTCGCCGGACAGGGACGGGTACAGATACGCAGTATTTT
.	.	TRBV6-1	TRBJ1-5	CASSGVTVNQPQHF	TGTGCCAGCAGTGGGGTTACGGTAAATCAGCCCCAGCATTTT
.	.	TRBV9	TRBJ2-3	CASSVGSGNVKTSTDTQYF	TGTGCCAGCAGCGTAGGTAGTGGGAACGTAAAGACTAGCACAGATACGCAGTATTTT
.	.	TRBV7-8	TRBJ2-1	CASTTPSDEQFF	TGTGCCAGCACCACCCCTAGTGATGAGCAGTTCTTC
.	.	TRBV6-1	TRBJ2-7	CASSPAGDGPYEQYF	TGTGCCAGCAGCCCCGCTGGGGACGGTCCCTACGAGCAGTACTTC
TRBD2	.	TRBV19	TRBJ2-3	CASSTTSSFTDTQYF	TGTGCCAGTAGTACGACTAGCAGCTTCACAGATACGCAGTATTTT
TRBD1	.	TRBV5-4	TRBJ1-2	CASSTTTGASVGYTF	TGTGCCAGCAGCACCACAACAGGGGCCTCAGTGGGCTACACCTTC
TRBD2	.	TRBV9	TRBJ2-3	CASSVAPTSGSTDTQYF	TGTGCCAGCAGCGTAGCCCCGACTAGCGGAAGCACAGATACGCAGTATTTT
TRBD2	.	TRBV2	TRBJ2-2	CASRGSGTTGELFF	TGTGCCAGCAGGGGTAGCGGGACCACCGGGGAGCTGTTTTTT
.	.	TRBV4-3	TRBJ2-7	CASSQERGGTYEQYF	TGCGCCAGCAGCCAAGAACGGGGCGGAACCTACGAGCAGTACTTC
.	.	TRBV19	TRBJ2-2	CASSTANTGELFF	TGTGCCAGTAGTACGGCCAACACCGGGGAGCTGTTTTTT
.	.	TRBV11-2	TRBJ1-5	CASSLEEERGNQPQHF	TGTGCCAGCAGCTTAGAGGAGGAAAGAGGCAATCAGCCCCAGCATTTT
TRBD1	.	TRBV7-2	TRBJ1-2	CASSLVGTGGYGYTF	TGTGCCAGCAGCTTAGTCGGGACAGGGGGCTATGGCTACACCTTC
TRBD2	.	TRBV28	TRBJ2-7	CASSPWTSGSLSYEQYF	TGTGCCAGCAGTCCATGGACTAGCGGGAGTCTGAGCTACGAGCAGTACTTC
.	.	TRBV7-6	TRBJ2-7	CASSLGTEDYEQYF	TGTGCCAGCAGCTTAGGGACAGAGGACTACGAGCAGTACTTC
.	.	TRBV5-4	TRBJ2-7	CASSLGQGLSYEQYF	TGTGCCAGCAGCTTGGGCCAGGGGCTCTCCTACGAGCAGTACTTC
.	.	TRBV10-1	TRBJ2-7	CASSEWGTGTYEQYF	TGCGCCAGCAGTGAGTGGGGGACTGGCACCTACGAGCAGTACTTC
.	few	TRBV5-6	TRBJ1-3	CASSRGTVSGNTIYF	TGTGCCAGCAGCAGAGGCACAGTCTCTGGAAACACCATATATTTT
TRBD1	.	TRBV2	TRBJ2-7	CASSVRDSIYEQYF	TGTGCCAGCAGCGTCCGGGACAGTATCTACGAGCAGTACTTC